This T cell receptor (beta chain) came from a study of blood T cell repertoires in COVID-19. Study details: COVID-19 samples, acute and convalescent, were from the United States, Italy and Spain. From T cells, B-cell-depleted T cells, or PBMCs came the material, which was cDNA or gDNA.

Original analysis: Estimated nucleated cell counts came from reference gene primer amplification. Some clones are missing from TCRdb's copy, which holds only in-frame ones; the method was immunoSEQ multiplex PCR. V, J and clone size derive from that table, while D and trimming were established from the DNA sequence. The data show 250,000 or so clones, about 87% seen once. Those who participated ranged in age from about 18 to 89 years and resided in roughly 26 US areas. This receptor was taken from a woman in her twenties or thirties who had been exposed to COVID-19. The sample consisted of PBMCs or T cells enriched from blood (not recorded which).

The CDR3 sequence: CAISTEVMNTEAFF. The CDR3 bases are TGTGCCATCAGCACGGAGGTAATGAACACTGAAGCTTTCTTT. V is TRBV10-3 and J is TRBJ1-1; D call uncertain. Germline CDR1 is ENHRY and CDR2 is SYGVKD. V was trimmed by 6 bases and J by 0 bases, leaving 11 bases between them. The CDR3 runs to 14 residues.